This T cell receptor (beta chain) was obtained from a study of blood T cell repertoires in COVID-19. Per the original data handling: Amplification of reference gene primers provided the estimated nucleated cell counts. Method: immunoSEQ multiplex PCR; TCRdb's copy keeps in-frame clones and lacks some. Clone size and V and J calls were adopted from that table, with D and trimming inferred from the DNA. The sample holds roughly 430,000 clones, approximately 91% seen once. The specimen sequenced was PBMCs or T cells enriched from blood (not recorded which). The receptor was isolated from a woman in her thirties or forties with acute COVID-19.

CDR3 nucleotide sequence: TGTGCTAGTGGCAAGACAGAAGGTAACACTGAAGCTTTCTTT. It codes for CASGKTEGNTEAFF. V and J are TRBV12-5 and TRBJ1-1; TRBD1 might be the D (5 bases). The CDR3 sequence is 14 residues long. The V end lost 6 bases, the J end lost 2 bases, and 13 bases lay between the germline ends. Looked up from germline, CDR1 is LGHNT and CDR2 is FRNRAP.